A selection of T cell receptor beta chains follows, all from one sample in a study of graft-versus-host responses after intestinal transplantation. These receptors have no identified antigens. TCRdb's copy holds only in-frame clones and misses some; the assay was immunoSEQ multiplex PCR. In the table there are 84,000 or so clones, about four fifths of which are singletons. The starting material was unstimulated CD4+ T cells sorted from spleen or lymph node cells, obtained before intestinal transplant. These TCRs come from a human donor who received an intestinal transplant. The CDR3 runs from the conserved cysteine through the conserved F or W. A D gene is named only where the DNA matches it firmly. Expanded clones get a size class; other rows say once, few or many, or leave the size out.

v_call: TRBV6-5; j_call: TRBJ2-7; clone_size: few; d_call: TRBD2; cdr3_nt: TGTGCCAGCAGCCCAGCGGGGGGCTTGGGCTACGAGCAGTACTTC; cdr3_aa: CASSPAGGLGYEQYF
v_call: TRBV25-1; j_call: TRBJ2-5; clone_size: .; d_call: TRBD2; cdr3_nt: TGTGCCAGCAGTGATCGGCGGGAGGGTAGCGCGACCCAGTACTTC; cdr3_aa: CASSDRREGSATQYF
v_call: TRBV29-1; j_call: TRBJ1-1; clone_size: .; d_call: TRBD1; cdr3_nt: TGCAGCGTGGGACAGGGGGCGAACACTGAAGCTTTCTTT; cdr3_aa: CSVGQGANTEAFF
v_call: TRBV27; j_call: TRBJ1-2; clone_size: .; d_call: TRBD1; cdr3_nt: TGTGCCAGCAGTTTAAACAGGGGGCACGGCTACACCTTC; cdr3_aa: CASSLNRGHGYTF
v_call: TRBV5-1; j_call: TRBJ2-1; clone_size: few; d_call: TRBD2; cdr3_nt: TGCGCCAGCAGCTTGGCCGGGGGGGGAGCGGGAAGCGAGCAGTTCTTC; cdr3_aa: CASSLAGGGAGSEQFF
v_call: TRBV7-9; j_call: TRBJ1-2; clone_size: .; d_call: TRBD1; cdr3_nt: TGTGCCAGCAGCATAACAGGGGCCTCGCTCTTC; cdr3_aa: CASSITGASLF
v_call: TRBV2; j_call: TRBJ2-3; clone_size: .; d_call: .; cdr3_nt: TGTGCCAGCTCCCAACCAGGGGGGACGCAGTATTTT; cdr3_aa: CASSQPGGTQYF
v_call: TRBV29-1; j_call: TRBJ1-1; clone_size: .; d_call: .; cdr3_nt: TGCAGCGTTGGTGTCACGGGAGCTTTCTTT; cdr3_aa: CSVGVTGAFF
v_call: TRBV14; j_call: TRBJ2-7; clone_size: .; d_call: TRBD2; cdr3_nt: TGTGCCAGCAGCCAAGATTTTGGGGGGGACGAGCAGTACTTC; cdr3_aa: CASSQDFGGDEQYF
v_call: TRBV2; j_call: TRBJ1-1; clone_size: .; d_call: .; cdr3_nt: TGTGCCAGCAGTGACCAGAGGTGGTCGAACACTGAAGCTTTCTTT; cdr3_aa: CASSDQRWSNTEAFF
v_call: TRBV19; j_call: TRBJ2-5; clone_size: once; d_call: TRBD1; cdr3_nt: TGTGCCAGTAGTAGCTATGGGACAGGGGTAATAAGCGGGGTTTTGAAGACCCAGTACTTC; cdr3_aa: CASSSYGTGVISGVLKTQYF
v_call: TRBV28; j_call: TRBJ1-1; clone_size: .; d_call: .; cdr3_nt: TGTGCCAGCAGTCCAACCTCTGGACAGTTGGGGAACACTGAAGCTTTCTTT; cdr3_aa: CASSPTSGQLGNTEAFF
v_call: TRBV29-1; j_call: TRBJ2-2; clone_size: .; d_call: TRBD1; cdr3_nt: TGCAGCGTTAAAAGACAGGGGGGGGTCACCGGGGAGCTGTTTTTT; cdr3_aa: CSVKRQGGVTGELFF
v_call: TRBV2; j_call: TRBJ2-3; clone_size: .; d_call: .; cdr3_nt: TGTGCCAGCAGTGAAGCCGGGACTTTGGGGGATACGCAGTATTTT; cdr3_aa: CASSEAGTLGDTQYF
v_call: TRBV5-1; j_call: TRBJ2-5; clone_size: .; d_call: TRBD1; cdr3_nt: TGCGCCAGCAGCACAGGGGGATTTCAAGAGACCCAGTACTTC; cdr3_aa: CASSTGGFQETQYF
v_call: TRBV4-1; j_call: TRBJ2-7; clone_size: few; d_call: .; cdr3_nt: TGCGCCAGCAGCCCCCGGGCGGGGATAGGGAGCTCCTACGAGCAGTACTTC; cdr3_aa: CASSPRAGIGSSYEQYF
v_call: TRBV7-2; j_call: TRBJ1-1; clone_size: .; d_call: TRBD1; cdr3_nt: TGTGCCAGCAGCGTGACAGGGAAGACCACTGAAGCTTTCTTT; cdr3_aa: CASSVTGKTTEAFF
v_call: TRBV29-1; j_call: TRBJ2-5; clone_size: few; d_call: TRBD1; cdr3_nt: TGCAGCGCTGCCAGGGGGCAGGAGACCCAGTACTTC; cdr3_aa: CSAARGQETQYF
v_call: TRBV6-1; j_call: TRBJ2-5; clone_size: once; d_call: TRBD1; cdr3_nt: TGTGCCAGCAGTGAGGCTCCGGGACAGCAAGAGACCCAGTACTTC; cdr3_aa: CASSEAPGQQETQYF
v_call: TRBV15; j_call: TRBJ2-1; clone_size: once; d_call: .; cdr3_nt: TGTGCCACCTATCACCCCAGACCGGACAGAGACAATGAGCAGTTCTTC; cdr3_aa: CATYHPRPDRDNEQFF
v_call: TRBV5-1; j_call: TRBJ1-3; clone_size: .; d_call: .; cdr3_nt: TGCGCCAGCAGCTCGAGCAGGGTTGTCTCTGGAAACACCATATATTTT; cdr3_aa: CASSSSRVVSGNTIYF
v_call: TRBV6-1; j_call: TRBJ2-2; clone_size: .; d_call: .; cdr3_nt: TGTGCCAGCAGATCAGGGATCACCGGGGAGCTGTTTTTT; cdr3_aa: CASRSGITGELFF
v_call: TRBV6-1; j_call: TRBJ1-2; clone_size: once; d_call: TRBD1; cdr3_nt: TGTGCCAGCAGTGAATGCCCAGGGGGGTATAGGGGCTACACCTTC; cdr3_aa: CASSECPGGYRGYTF
v_call: TRBV5-1; j_call: TRBJ1-1; clone_size: .; d_call: .; cdr3_nt: TGCGCCAGCAGCTTGTCACAGCAGAACACTGAAGCTTTCTTT; cdr3_aa: CASSLSQQNTEAFF
v_call: TRBV6-6; j_call: TRBJ1-6; clone_size: .; d_call: .; cdr3_nt: TGTGCCAGCAGTCTCCTGGGACAATCTTATAATTCACCCCTCCACTTT; cdr3_aa: CASSLLGQSYNSPLHF
v_call: TRBV6-1; j_call: TRBJ1-5; clone_size: .; d_call: .; cdr3_nt: TGTGCCAGCAGAACCAGGGGAGGGGGTCAGCCCCAGCATTTT; cdr3_aa: CASRTRGGGQPQHF
v_call: TRBV5-1; j_call: TRBJ2-5; clone_size: .; d_call: .; cdr3_nt: TGCGCCAGCAGCGCCCCTTATACAGGAGTGGAGACCCAGTACTTC; cdr3_aa: CASSAPYTGVETQYF
v_call: TRBV16; j_call: TRBJ2-7; clone_size: .; d_call: .; cdr3_nt: TGTGCCAGCAGCCAAATCCGCGGGGCAACCTACGAGCAGTACTTC; cdr3_aa: CASSQIRGATYEQYF
v_call: TRBV5-1; j_call: TRBJ1-1; clone_size: .; d_call: .; cdr3_nt: TGCGCCAGCAGCTTCGGCACGACTAACACTGAAGCTTTCTTT; cdr3_aa: CASSFGTTNTEAFF
v_call: TRBV2; j_call: TRBJ1-5; clone_size: .; d_call: .; cdr3_nt: TGTGCCAGCAGTGAAAGATCTAGTCGCGATCAGCCCCAGCATTTT; cdr3_aa: CASSERSSRDQPQHF
v_call: TRBV7-9; j_call: TRBJ2-2; clone_size: .; d_call: TRBD1; cdr3_nt: TGTGCCAGCAGCTCGGGACAGTTGAACACCGGGGAGCTGTTTTTT; cdr3_aa: CASSSGQLNTGELFF
v_call: TRBV28; j_call: TRBJ1-1; clone_size: .; d_call: .; cdr3_nt: TGTGCCAGCAGTTTGGGGGGAGGGTCGACTGAAGCTTTCTTT; cdr3_aa: CASSLGGGSTEAFF
v_call: TRBV27; j_call: TRBJ2-1; clone_size: .; d_call: .; cdr3_nt: TGTGCCAGCAGTTTAATAGCGGTGGCCGGCATTCCCAATGAGCAGTTCTTC; cdr3_aa: CASSLIAVAGIPNEQFF
v_call: TRBV5-1; j_call: TRBJ1-4; clone_size: .; d_call: TRBD1; cdr3_nt: TGCGCCAGCAGCCCCAGCAGAAGGGACAGGGGCCCAACTAATGAAAAACTGTTTTTT; cdr3_aa: CASSPSRRDRGPTNEKLFF
v_call: TRBV28; j_call: TRBJ2-7; clone_size: .; d_call: .; cdr3_nt: TGTGCCAGCAGTTTACGTGGGACATCCCCCGGGGAGCAGTACTTC; cdr3_aa: CASSLRGTSPGEQYF
v_call: TRBV11-2; j_call: TRBJ2-5; clone_size: .; d_call: TRBD2; cdr3_nt: TGTGCCAGCAGCTTAGAGCTAGCGGGGATAGAGACCCAGTACTTC; cdr3_aa: CASSLELAGIETQYF
v_call: TRBV21-1; j_call: TRBJ2-7; clone_size: .; d_call: .; cdr3_nt: TGTGCCAGCAGCAGGAGGAGGCGGGGGATTTACGAGCAGTACTTC; cdr3_aa: CASSRRRRGIYEQYF
v_call: TRBV20-1; j_call: TRBJ2-7; clone_size: few; d_call: .; cdr3_nt: TGCAGTGCTAGCCCCAGTAACGAGCAGTACTTC; cdr3_aa: CSASPSNEQYF
v_call: TRBV15; j_call: TRBJ2-7; clone_size: few; d_call: .; cdr3_nt: TGTGCCACCAGCAGAGATTCCCCCTCCGAGCAGTACTTC; cdr3_aa: CATSRDSPSEQYF
v_call: TRBV2; j_call: TRBJ2-1; clone_size: .; d_call: .; cdr3_nt: TGTGCCAGCACATTCCCAAGCGGGTTTCTCCGCGGGTACAATGAGCAGTTCTTC; cdr3_aa: CASTFPSGFLRGYNEQFF
v_call: TRBV5-1; j_call: TRBJ2-5; clone_size: few; d_call: TRBD2; cdr3_nt: TGCGCCAGCAGCTTCCCTAGCGGGGAGACCCAGTACTTC; cdr3_aa: CASSFPSGETQYF
v_call: TRBV25-1; j_call: TRBJ1-4; clone_size: .; d_call: .; cdr3_nt: TGTGCCAGCAGTGAATCCGTTGAAAAACTGTTTTTT; cdr3_aa: CASSESVEKLFF
v_call: TRBV30; j_call: TRBJ1-1; clone_size: .; d_call: .; cdr3_nt: TGTGCCTGGAGTCAAACAGGTTGGAACACTGAAGCTTTCTTT; cdr3_aa: CAWSQTGWNTEAFF
v_call: TRBV5-5; j_call: TRBJ1-2; clone_size: .; d_call: TRBD1; cdr3_nt: TGTGCCAGCAGCTTGCCAGACAGGGTCTATGGCTACACCTTC; cdr3_aa: CASSLPDRVYGYTF
v_call: TRBV5-6; j_call: TRBJ1-2; clone_size: few; d_call: .; cdr3_nt: TGTGCCAGCAGCCCCCCTGACAGTTACTATGGCTACACCTTC; cdr3_aa: CASSPPDSYYGYTF
v_call: TRBV7-6; j_call: TRBJ2-2; clone_size: .; d_call: TRBD1; cdr3_nt: TGTGCCAGCAGCGACCGACAGGGGGCAATTTCTGCCGGGGAGCTGTTTTTT; cdr3_aa: CASSDRQGAISAGELFF
v_call: TRBV14; j_call: TRBJ2-5; clone_size: once; d_call: .; cdr3_nt: TGTGCCAGCAGCCAAGACCGAGGGCGGGATCAAGAGACCCAGTACTTC; cdr3_aa: CASSQDRGRDQETQYF
v_call: TRBV28; j_call: TRBJ2-7; clone_size: few; d_call: TRBD2; cdr3_nt: TGTGCCAGCAGTTTGGCCGGGACTAGCGGGAGGGCCTCCGAGCAGTACTTC; cdr3_aa: CASSLAGTSGRASEQYF
v_call: TRBV15; j_call: TRBJ1-5; clone_size: .; d_call: TRBD1; cdr3_nt: TGTGCCACCAGCAGAAAGGGACAGGACAATCAGCCCCAGCATTTT; cdr3_aa: CATSRKGQDNQPQHF
v_call: TRBV9; j_call: TRBJ2-5; clone_size: once; d_call: .; cdr3_nt: TGTGCCAGCAGCGTAGAGCCAGCAGGTTGGGAGACCCAGTACTTC; cdr3_aa: CASSVEPAGWETQYF
v_call: TRBV2; j_call: TRBJ1-4; clone_size: .; d_call: .; cdr3_nt: TGTGCCAGCAGTGAATATCGTCGAGGTGAAAAACTGTTTTTT; cdr3_aa: CASSEYRRGEKLFF
v_call: TRBV5-1; j_call: TRBJ2-1; clone_size: .; d_call: .; cdr3_nt: TGCGCCAGAGAATCCGGGGGAACCTACAATGAGCAGTTCTTC; cdr3_aa: CARESGGTYNEQFF
v_call: TRBV19; j_call: TRBJ1-5; clone_size: .; d_call: .; cdr3_nt: TGTGCCAGTAGTCCAAGGGACACATATAGCAATCAGCCCCAGCATTTT; cdr3_aa: CASSPRDTYSNQPQHF
v_call: TRBV7-7; j_call: TRBJ2-3; clone_size: .; d_call: .; cdr3_nt: TGTGCCAGCAGCTCGGAGCTCACAGATACGCAGTATTTT; cdr3_aa: CASSSELTDTQYF
v_call: TRBV27; j_call: TRBJ2-7; clone_size: .; d_call: .; cdr3_nt: TGTGCCAGTCCACTCCTCCCTTACGAGCAGTACTTC; cdr3_aa: CASPLLPYEQYF
v_call: TRBV7-9; j_call: TRBJ2-7; clone_size: once; d_call: TRBD1; cdr3_nt: TGTGCCGGCAGCCGCACCGGGACAGGGGTCGACTACGAGCAGTACTTC; cdr3_aa: CAGSRTGTGVDYEQYF
v_call: TRBV4-1; j_call: TRBJ1-2; clone_size: once; d_call: .; cdr3_nt: TGCGCCAGCAGCCGTCCGGGATCTACGAGGTATGGCTACACCTTC; cdr3_aa: CASSRPGSTRYGYTF
v_call: TRBV5-6; j_call: TRBJ2-5; clone_size: .; d_call: TRBD2; cdr3_nt: TGTGCCAGCAGCTTGGGGATAGCGGGGGTTAGGACCCAGTACTTC; cdr3_aa: CASSLGIAGVRTQYF
v_call: TRBV2; j_call: TRBJ2-1; clone_size: .; d_call: .; cdr3_nt: TGTGCCAGCGGAAATCCCGGGACTCAGGGTGAGCAGTTCTTC; cdr3_aa: CASGNPGTQGEQFF
v_call: TRBV6-5; j_call: TRBJ1-2; clone_size: .; d_call: TRBD1; cdr3_nt: TGTGCCAGCAGTCCGGGACAGTTCTATGGCTACACCTTC; cdr3_aa: CASSPGQFYGYTF